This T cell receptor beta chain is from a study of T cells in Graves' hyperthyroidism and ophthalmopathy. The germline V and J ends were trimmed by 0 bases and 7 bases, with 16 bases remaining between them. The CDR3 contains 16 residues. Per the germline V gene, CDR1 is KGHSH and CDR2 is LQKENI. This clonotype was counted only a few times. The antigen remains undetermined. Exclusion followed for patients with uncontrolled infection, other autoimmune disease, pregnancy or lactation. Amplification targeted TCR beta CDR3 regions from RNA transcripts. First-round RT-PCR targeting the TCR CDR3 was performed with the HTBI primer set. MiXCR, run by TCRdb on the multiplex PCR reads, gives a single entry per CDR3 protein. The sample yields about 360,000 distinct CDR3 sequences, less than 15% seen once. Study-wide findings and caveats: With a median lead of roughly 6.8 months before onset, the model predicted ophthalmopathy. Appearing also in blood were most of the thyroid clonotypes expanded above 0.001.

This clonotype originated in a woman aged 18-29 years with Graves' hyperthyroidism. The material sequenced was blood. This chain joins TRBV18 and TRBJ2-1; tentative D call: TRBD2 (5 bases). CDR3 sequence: CASSPPYDRPGNEQFF. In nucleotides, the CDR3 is TGTGCCAGCTCACCACCCTACGACCGCCCGGGAAATGAGCAGTTCTTC.